These 12 T cell receptor beta chains share one sample of origin, sequenced in a study of cytomegalovirus exposure and HLA in healthy donors (dated by TCRdb to 2017 to 2019). Receptors were amplified or captured by the immunoSEQ multiplex PCR assay. For the multiplex PCR, a mixture combining 60 forward primers for TCR Vbeta segments and 13 reverse primers for TCR Jbeta segments was used. The immuneACCESS repertoire file appears here via TCRdb, limited to in-frame rearrangements. These files lack a portion of the clones; in checked studies, under half of the deficit traces to unresolved V genes, and the cause of the others is not known. This sample has some 130,000 clones in its table, and roughly three quarters of those were observed once. Roughly 1% of the sample lies in the top ten. Sequencing input: PBMCs. The receptors come from a man in his late teens or twenties in good health and CMV-seronegative.

This chain joins TRBV6-1 and TRBJ2-7, with 8 nucleotides matching TRBD1. From germline, CDR1 is MNHNS and CDR2 SASEGT. With 5 bases clipped from V and 2 bases from J, the junction kept 5 bases outside the gene matches. The CDR3 has 14 amino acids. The CDR3 coding sequence is TGTGCCAGCAGTTTTCAGACAGGGGCCTACGAGCAGTACTTC. Translation gives CASSFQTGAYEQYF.

The gene calls are TRBV2 and TRBJ2-1; 7 bases are a match to TRBD1. This CDR3 is built from 15 residues. Trimming took 3 bases from V and 4 from J; bases not matched to a gene: 6. CDR1 is SNHLY and CDR2 is FYNNEI in the germline V gene. CDR3 residues: CASSDTGQLYNEQFF. The CDR3 DNA sequence: TGTGCCAGCAGTGACACGGGACAGCTTTACAATGAGCAGTTCTTC.

The rearrangement uses TRBV2 and TRBJ2-1; 15 bases are a match to TRBD2. The trim removed 4 bases at V and 7 bases at J, leaving 2 bases unmatched. The CDR3 totals 15 residues. Germline CDR1 SNHLY, CDR2 FYNNEI. CDR3 nucleotides: TGTGCCAGCAGTGGCGGACTAGCGGGGGGGAATGAGCAGTTCTTC. Translation: CASSGGLAGGNEQFF.

V is TRBV18 and J is TRBJ1-3; D ambiguous. Per germline, CDR1 KGHSH and CDR2 LQKENI. This CDR3 spans 15 amino acids. Trimming took off 3 bases at V and 0 bases at J, with 9 bases between the two ends. The CDR3 is CASSPGLLSGNTIYF. CDR3 nucleotides: TGTGCCAGCTCACCCGGACTCCTCTCTGGAAACACCATATATTTT.

The CDR3 DNA reads TGTGCCAGCACCCCCTTCATTGGACTAGCGGGGGGGCCGTCCTACAATGAGCAGTTCTTC. As protein: CASTPFIGLAGGPSYNEQFF. The chain employs TRBV5-5 and TRBJ2-1; 15 bases are a match to TRBD2. The length of the CDR3 is 20 residues. The V gene's germline CDR1 is SGHKS and CDR2 YYEKEE (reference sequence). J was trimmed by 1 base and V by 6 bases; bases with no gene match: 14.

The rearrangement joins TRBV6-6 to TRBJ1-1; 9 nucleotides line up with TRBD1. The germline gives CDR1 MNHNY, CDR2 SVGAGI (reference sequence). The CDR3 contains 13 residues. The V gene end was trimmed by 7 bases and the J gene end by 3 bases; junction bases not matched to a gene: 3. CDR3 bases: TGTGCCAGCACCTGGGACAGGGACACTGAAGCTTTCTTT. It codes for CASTWDRDTEAFF.

This rearrangement joins TRBV10-2 to TRBJ1-2; no firm D call. V was pared by 0 bases and J by 1 base, with 6 bases between. Germline CDR1 is WSHSY and CDR2 is SAAADI. The CDR3 is 14 residues long. The CDR3 reads CASSESTHNYGYTF. CDR3 bases: TGCGCCAGCAGTGAGTCGACACATAACTATGGCTACACCTTC.

The chain is built from TRBV2 and TRBJ1-3; perhaps TRBD1 as D (6 bases). The germline V gene has CDR1 SNHLY and CDR2 FYNNEI. This CDR3 is 14 amino acids long. The V end lost 7 bases, the J end lost 4 bases, and 14 bases lay between the germline ends. Written as DNA, the CDR3 is TGTGCCAGCACGAGAGCAGGGGCCGGAAACACCATATATTTT. It codes for CASTRAGAGNTIYF.

This chain joins TRBV5-1 and TRBJ1-4; no clear D gene. The CDR3 extends over 13 amino acids. Trimming took 0 bases from V and 7 from J, leaving 7 bases between them. Germline-derived CDR1 and CDR2 are SGHRS and YFSETQ. The chain's CDR3 is CASSLGSGEKLFF. CDR3 DNA sequence: TGCGCCAGCAGCTTGGGATCGGGTGAAAAACTGTTTTTT. The entire variable domain, with the rest obtained from reference TRBV5-1 and TRBJ1-4, is as follows: KAGVTQTPRYLIKTRGQQVTLSCSPISGHRSVSWYQQTPGQGLQFLFEYFSETQRNKGNFPGRFSGRQFSNSRSEMNVSTLELGDSALYLCASSLGSGEKLFFGSGTQLSVL.

The chain has TRBV9 and TRBJ1-3; D gene unclear. The CDR3 runs to 12 residues. The V gene lost 0 bases and the J gene lost 11 bases, with 9 bases spanning the gap. Germline V gene sequence: CDR1 SGDLS, CDR2 YYNGEE. CDR3 amino acids: CASSVDANPIYF. The DNA of the CDR3 is TGTGCCAGCAGCGTAGACGCGAACCCCATATATTTT.

The J gene is TRBJ1-1, the V gene TRBV2; tentative D call: TRBD1 (5 bases). Trimming removed 4 bases at V and 11 bases at J, with 8 bases between. CDR1 is SNHLY and CDR2 is FYNNEI in the germline V gene. There are 10 residues in the CDR3. CDR3 protein: CASSGQYAFF. CDR3 coding DNA: TGTGCCAGCAGTGGACAGTACGCTTTCTTT.

The rearrangement uses TRBV6-1 and TRBJ1-1; 7 bases match TRBD1. Germline trimming cut 4 bases from V and 3 bases from J; bases unmatched to any gene: 5. Germline assignment: CDR1 MNHNS and CDR2 SASEGT. The CDR3 is made up of 14 amino acids. The CDR3 spells CASSGRQGHTEAFF. DNA of the CDR3: TGTGCCAGCAGTGGGAGACAGGGACACACTGAAGCTTTCTTT.